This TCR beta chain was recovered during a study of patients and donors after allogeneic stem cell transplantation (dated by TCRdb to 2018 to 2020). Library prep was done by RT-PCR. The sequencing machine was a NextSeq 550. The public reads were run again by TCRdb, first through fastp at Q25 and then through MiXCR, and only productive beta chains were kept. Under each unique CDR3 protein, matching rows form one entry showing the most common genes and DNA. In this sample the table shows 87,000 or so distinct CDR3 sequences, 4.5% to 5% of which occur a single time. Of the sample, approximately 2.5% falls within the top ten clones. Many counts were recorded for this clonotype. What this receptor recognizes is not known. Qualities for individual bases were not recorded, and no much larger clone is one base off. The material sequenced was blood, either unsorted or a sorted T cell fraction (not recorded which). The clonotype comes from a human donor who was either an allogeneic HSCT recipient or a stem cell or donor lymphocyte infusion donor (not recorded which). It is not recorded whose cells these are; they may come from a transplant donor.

Here the CDR3 is given as CASTWTYNSPLHF. Read as DNA, the sequence is TGTGCCAGCACTTGGACCTATAATTCACCCCTCCACTTT. The chain links TRBV14 with TRBJ1-6, with no confidently assigned D gene. The CDR3 runs 13 residues from the cysteine to the phenylalanine. The CDR3 DNA has 39 bases and is translated from base 1. Via the germline V gene, CDR1 is SGHDN and CDR2 FVKESK. The junction shows trimming of 7 bases on V and 2 bases on J, plus 6 bases between the germline ends. With the portions outside the CDR3 filled from the reference TRBV14 and TRBJ1-6 genes, the complete variable region becomes EAGVTQFPSHSVIEKGQTVTLRCDPISGHDNLYWYRRVMGKEIKFLLHFVKESKQDESGMPNNRFLAERTGGTYSTLKVQPAELEDSGVYFCASTWTYNSPLHFGNGTRLTVT.